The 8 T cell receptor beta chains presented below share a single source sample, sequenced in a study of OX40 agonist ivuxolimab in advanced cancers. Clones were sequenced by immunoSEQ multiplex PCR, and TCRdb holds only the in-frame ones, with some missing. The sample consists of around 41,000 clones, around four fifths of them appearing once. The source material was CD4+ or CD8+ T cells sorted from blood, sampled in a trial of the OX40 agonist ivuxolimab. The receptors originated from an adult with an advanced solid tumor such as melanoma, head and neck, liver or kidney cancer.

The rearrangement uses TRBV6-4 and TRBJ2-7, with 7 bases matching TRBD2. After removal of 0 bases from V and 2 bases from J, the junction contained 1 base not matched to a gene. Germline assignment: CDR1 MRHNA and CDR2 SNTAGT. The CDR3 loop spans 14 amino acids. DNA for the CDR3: TGTGCCAGCAGTGACTCGGGGACTACCTACGAGCAGTACTTC. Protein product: CASSDSGTTYEQYF.

The CDR3 sequence: CASSEPYLAAYNEQFF. The CDR3, as DNA: TGTGCCAGCAGTGAGCCGTATTTAGCAGCCTACAATGAGCAGTTCTTC. The chain has TRBV5-6 and TRBJ2-1; D ambiguous. The CDR3 runs 16 residues. V was shortened by 5 bases and J by 2 bases, with 17 bases between the two germline ends. Germline CDR1 SGHDT, CDR2 YYEEEE.

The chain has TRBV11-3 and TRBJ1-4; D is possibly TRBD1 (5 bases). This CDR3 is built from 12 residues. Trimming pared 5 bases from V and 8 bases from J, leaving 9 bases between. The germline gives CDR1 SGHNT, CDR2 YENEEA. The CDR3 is CASSPRTEKLFF. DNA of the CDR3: TGTGCCAGCAGCCCTCGGACAGAAAAACTGTTTTTT.

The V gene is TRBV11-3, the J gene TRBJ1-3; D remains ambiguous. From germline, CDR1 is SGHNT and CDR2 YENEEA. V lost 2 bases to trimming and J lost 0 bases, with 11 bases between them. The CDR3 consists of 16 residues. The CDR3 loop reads CASSLRPGSSGNTIYF. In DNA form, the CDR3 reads TGTGCCAGCAGCTTACGCCCGGGGAGCTCTGGAAACACCATATATTTT.

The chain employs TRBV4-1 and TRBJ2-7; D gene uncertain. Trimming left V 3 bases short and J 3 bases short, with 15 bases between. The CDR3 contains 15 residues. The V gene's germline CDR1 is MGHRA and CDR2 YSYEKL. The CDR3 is CASSQNGVMIYEQYF. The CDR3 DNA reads TGCGCCAGCAGCCAGAATGGGGTCATGATCTACGAGCAGTACTTC.

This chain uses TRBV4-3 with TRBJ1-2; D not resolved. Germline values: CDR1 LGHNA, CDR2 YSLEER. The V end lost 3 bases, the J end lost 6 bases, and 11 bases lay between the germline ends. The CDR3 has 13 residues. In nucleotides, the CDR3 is TGCGCCAGCAGCCAGGTGACACGGAATGGCTACACCTTC. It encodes CASSQVTRNGYTF.

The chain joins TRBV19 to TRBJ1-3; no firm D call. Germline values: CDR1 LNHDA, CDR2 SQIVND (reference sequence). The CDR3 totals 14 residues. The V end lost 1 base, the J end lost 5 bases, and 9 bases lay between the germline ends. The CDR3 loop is CASSIGGWRNTIYF. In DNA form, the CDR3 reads TGTGCCAGTAGTATAGGCGGCTGGAGAAACACCATATATTTT.

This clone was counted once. CDR3 protein: CASSQDRDSRNTIYF. In DNA, the CDR3 is TGTGCCAGCAGCCAAGATCGAGACAGTCGAAACACCATATATTTT. V and J are TRBV4-2 and TRBJ1-3, with D possibly being TRBD1 (5 bases). Germline CDR1 reads LGHNA; CDR2 reads YNFKEQ. The CDR3 consists of 15 residues. The germline V and J ends were trimmed by 0 bases and 5 bases, with 11 bases remaining between them.